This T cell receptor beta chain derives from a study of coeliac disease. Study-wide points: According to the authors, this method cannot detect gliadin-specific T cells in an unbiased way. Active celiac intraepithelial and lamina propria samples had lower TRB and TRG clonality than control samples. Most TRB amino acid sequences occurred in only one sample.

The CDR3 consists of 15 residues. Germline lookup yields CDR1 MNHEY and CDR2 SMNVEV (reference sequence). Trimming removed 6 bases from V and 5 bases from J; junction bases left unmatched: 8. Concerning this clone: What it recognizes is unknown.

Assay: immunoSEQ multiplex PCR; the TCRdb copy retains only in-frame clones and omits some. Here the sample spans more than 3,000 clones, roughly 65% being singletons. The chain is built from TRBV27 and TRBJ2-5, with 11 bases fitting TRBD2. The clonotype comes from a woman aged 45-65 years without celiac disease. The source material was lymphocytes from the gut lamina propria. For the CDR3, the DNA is TGTGCCAGCAGCCTTAGCGGGGGGGCTGGGGAGACCCAGTACTTC. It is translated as CASSLSGGAGETQYF.